Shown below are 10 T cell receptor beta chains from a single sample sequenced in a study of cytomegalovirus exposure and HLA in healthy donors. Primers: 60 Vbeta forward and 13 Jbeta reverse. Data came from immunoSEQ multiplex PCR; TCRdb stores just in-frame clones and leaves some out. The sample consists of 90,000 to 95,000 clones, around three quarters of them appearing once. Specimen: PBMCs. The receptors shown here come from a man aged 25 to 45 in good health and CMV-seronegative.

The J gene is TRBJ1-5, the V gene TRBV6-4, with D perhaps TRBD1 (5 bases). The CDR3 loop spans 14 amino acids. Trimming pared 3 bases from V and 7 bases from J, leaving 13 bases between. Germline CDR1 reads MRHNA; CDR2 reads SNTAGT. CDR3 coding DNA: TGTGCCAGCAGTGAAGGTGTAACAGGACAGCCCCAGCATTTT. Translated: CASSEGVTGQPQHF.

The table lists this clone with a few counts. J is TRBJ1-5 and V is TRBV4-1; TRBD1 agrees at 10 bases. Germline values: CDR1 MGHRA, CDR2 YSYEKL. The CDR3 contains 16 residues. The junction had 7 bases not matched to a gene; V was cut back by 4 bases and J by 4 bases. CDR3 in DNA: TGCGCCAGCAGCCCACACGCGGGACAGGGGAATCAGCCCCAGCATTTT. This translates into CASSPHAGQGNQPQHF.

This clone has more than one count but fewer than ten. The CDR3 DNA follows: TGTGCCAGCAGTTACCATGTTGCCGGGACAGGGGGCTACACCTTC. This sequence encodes CASSYHVAGTGGYTF. The chain recombines TRBV6-5 with TRBJ1-2; TRBD1 agrees at 9 bases. J lost 8 bases, V lost 2 bases, and 9 bases had no gene match. The germline CDR1 and CDR2 sequences are MNHEY and SVGAGI. This CDR3 is built from 15 residues.

This chain joins TRBV9 and TRBJ2-1; weak D call: TRBD2 (6 bases). V was pared by 2 bases and J by 3 bases, with 12 bases between. The CDR3 spans 15 residues. Germline V lookup: CDR1 SGDLS, CDR2 YYNGEE. CDR3: CASSVDWRDYNEQFF. CDR3 sequence (DNA): TGTGCCAGCAGCGTCGACTGGAGGGACTACAATGAGCAGTTCTTC.

The genes are TRBV18 and TRBJ1-4; 9 bases align to TRBD1. The CDR3 has 18 residues. Germline CDR1 reads KGHSH; CDR2 reads LQKENI. The trim removed 3 bases at V and 0 bases at J, leaving 8 bases unmatched. The CDR3: CASSPKSGQGSTNEKLFF. The CDR3, as DNA: TGTGCCAGCTCACCGAAAAGCGGACAGGGGTCAACTAATGAAAAACTGTTTTTT.

V is TRBV11-2 and J is TRBJ1-2; D not certain. The V and J ends lost 0 bases and 8 bases respectively, with 7 bases between them. CDR1 is SGHAT, CDR2 FQNNGV, per germline. CDR3 length: 12 amino acids. CDR3 amino acids: CASSLEPLGYTF. The CDR3, as DNA: TGTGCCAGCAGCTTAGAGCCTCTAGGCTACACCTTC.

The chain has TRBV27 and TRBJ1-1, with unresolved D. This CDR3 has 10 residues. The germline V gene has CDR1 MNHEY and CDR2 SMNVEV (reference sequence). Trimming shortened V by 8 bases and J by 8 bases, and 9 bases separated the two germline ends. In DNA, the CDR3 is TGTGCCAGCGGCGAGACAGAAGCTTTCTTT. Protein sequence: CASGETEAFF.

This chain's CDR3 is CAIRGTGDNTIYF. In nucleotides, the CDR3 is TGTGCCATCCGTGGGACAGGGGACAACACCATATATTTT. This sequence joins TRBV10-3 and TRBJ1-3; 10 nucleotides agree with TRBD1. Germline values: CDR1 ENHRY, CDR2 SYGVKD. The J segment lost 7 bases and the V segment lost 8 bases, leaving 5 bases of the junction unmatched. The CDR3 is 13 amino acids.

The rearrangement joins TRBV27 to TRBJ1-4; the D is unclear. The CDR3 contains 17 residues. Between the trimmed V and J ends, which lost 0 bases and 0 bases, there was a span of 11 bases. CDR1 is MNHEY and CDR2 is SMNVEV in the germline V gene (reference sequence). In DNA, the CDR3 is TGTGCCAGCAGTTTATCGCTCCACTATGCAACTAATGAAAAACTGTTTTTT. This translates into CASSLSLHYATNEKLFF.

The V call is TRBV7-2, the J call TRBJ1-1; the D gene is possibly TRBD1 (5 bases). From germline, CDR1 is SGHTA and CDR2 FQGNSA. This CDR3 is built from 17 residues. The V end was cut by 5 bases, the J end by 1 base, with 20 bases between. The CDR3: CASSKLGWAGGNTEAFF. CDR3 nucleotides: TGTGCCAGCAGCAAATTGGGTTGGGCCGGGGGGAACACTGAAGCTTTCTTT.